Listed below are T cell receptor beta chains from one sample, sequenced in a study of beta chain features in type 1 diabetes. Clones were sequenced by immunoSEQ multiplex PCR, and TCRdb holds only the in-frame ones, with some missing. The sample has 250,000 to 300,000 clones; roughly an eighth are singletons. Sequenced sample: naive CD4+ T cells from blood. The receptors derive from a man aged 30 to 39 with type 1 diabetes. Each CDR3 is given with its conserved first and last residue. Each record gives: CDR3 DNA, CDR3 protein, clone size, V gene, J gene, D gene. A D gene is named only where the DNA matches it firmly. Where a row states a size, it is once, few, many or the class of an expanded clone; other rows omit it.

TGTGCCAGCAGCGGGGGAATGGACAGGCACCAAGAGACCCAGTACTTC,CASSGGMDRHQETQYF,.,TRBV7-9,TRBJ2-5,TRBD1
TGCAGCGTTGGGCTGGTGGGGACTAGAAGCCACGAGCAGTACTTC,CSVGLVGTRSHEQYF,.,TRBV29-1,TRBJ2-7,TRBD2
TGTGCCAGCAGCTCCCCAGGTAGCTCCTACAATGAGCAGTTCTTC,CASSSPGSSYNEQFF,few,TRBV7-3,TRBJ2-1,.
TGTGCCAGCAGCATAGGGACTAGCGGATACAATGAGCAGTTCTTC,CASSIGTSGYNEQFF,.,TRBV7-2,TRBJ2-1,TRBD2
TGTGCCAGCAGCGCTCTACTAGCGGGCAATCAAGAGACCCAGTACTTC,CASSALLAGNQETQYF,.,TRBV9,TRBJ2-5,TRBD2
TGTGCCAGCAGCTTAAGAGGTGCCACTGAAGCTTTCTTT,CASSLRGATEAFF,few,TRBV7-2,TRBJ1-1,.
TGTGCCAGCATCGACAGGGCTGAGGCCAAAAACATTCAGTACTTC,CASIDRAEAKNIQYF,.,TRBV6-1,TRBJ2-4,TRBD1
TGTGCCAGCAGCCGAGGACAGGGAGGCTACGAGCAGTACTTC,CASSRGQGGYEQYF,.,TRBV28,TRBJ2-7,TRBD1
TGTGCCAGCTCACCAACGATTAACAGGGGTGAGACCCAGTACTTC,CASSPTINRGETQYF,.,TRBV18,TRBJ2-5,TRBD1
TGTGCCAGCACGCCGGGACTCGGGCCGTCCTACGAGCAGTACTTC,CASTPGLGPSYEQYF,.,TRBV18,TRBJ2-7,.
TGTGCCAGCAGTTACTCGTCTGGGACAGGGGGTTTTGGCTACACCTTC,CASSYSSGTGGFGYTF,.,TRBV6-5,TRBJ1-2,TRBD1
TGTGCCACTGCCCGACTAGCGGGAGGGCCCTACGAGCAGTACTTC,CATARLAGGPYEQYF,.,TRBV15,TRBJ2-7,TRBD2
TGTGCCAGCAGTGGAGGGGGGACAGCCCTGGCTTTCTTT,CASSGGGTALAFF,.,TRBV9,TRBJ1-1,TRBD1
TGCGCCAGCAGTCAGACACGGATCTCTGGAAACACCATATATTTT,CASSQTRISGNTIYF,few,TRBV23-1,TRBJ1-3,.
TGCGCCAGCAGCTTGGGGACTACAGCCTACGAGCAGTACTTC,CASSLGTTAYEQYF,.,TRBV5-1,TRBJ2-7,.
TGTGCCAGCAAAGCGGGAGGGGCAGATACGCAGTATTTT,CASKAGGADTQYF,.,TRBV6-5,TRBJ2-3,TRBD2
TGTGCCATCAGTGTTGTGGGGGAGGGTCAGCCCCAGCATTTT,CAISVVGEGQPQHF,.,TRBV10-3,TRBJ1-5,.
TGTGCCAGTAGCCCCCGGGACAGGGGTTTTGAAGAGACCCAGTACTTC,CASSPRDRGFEETQYF,.,TRBV19,TRBJ2-5,TRBD1
TGTGCCAGCAGCTTCCAGTCCCGCAATGAGCAGTTCTTC,CASSFQSRNEQFF,few,TRBV7-3,TRBJ2-1,.
TGTGCCAGCAGCTTATCCCAGGGGAACACCATATATTTT,CASSLSQGNTIYF,once,TRBV7-9,TRBJ1-3,.
TGTGCCAGCAGTGAGTTACAGGGTAATCAGCCCCAGCATTTT,CASSELQGNQPQHF,.,TRBV2,TRBJ1-5,.
TGTGCCAGCAGCCTCCGGGGAGACTCCTACGAGCAGTACTTC,CASSLRGDSYEQYF,.,TRBV7-9,TRBJ2-7,.
TGTGCCAGCAGCGTTGGACTAGCGGAGAACACCGGGGAGCTGTTTTTT,CASSVGLAENTGELFF,few,TRBV9,TRBJ2-2,TRBD2
TGTGCCACCAGCAGCGGGACTAGCGGGACCCGTAGCACAGATACGCAGTATTTT,CATSSGTSGTRSTDTQYF,.,TRBV15,TRBJ2-3,TRBD2
.,CASSVNARTPGSCFF,.,TRBV9,TRBJ2-2,.
TGCGCCAGCAGCTGGTTTAGCGGCGGCACCTACGAGCAGTACTTC,CASSWFSGGTYEQYF,few,TRBV5-1,TRBJ2-7,.
TGTGCCACCAGTGACAGGGGGGTTTCCACTGAAGCTTTCTTT,CATSDRGVSTEAFF,.,TRBV15,TRBJ1-1,TRBD1
TGTGCCAGCTCACCACGGTCAGATTCAAGGACATACTATGGCTACACCTTC,CASSPRSDSRTYYGYTF,.,TRBV18,TRBJ1-2,.
TGTGCCAGCAGCCCAGGGGTAGGCTATCAGCCCCAGCATTTT,CASSPGVGYQPQHF,.,TRBV28,TRBJ1-5,.
TGTGCCAGCAGTCCGGGACTCTTCTCTGGGGCCAACGTCCTGACTTTC,CASSPGLFSGANVLTF,.,TRBV6-6,TRBJ2-6,.
TGTGCCACCAGCAGAGACAGGGCCGGTACCTACACCTTC,CATSRDRAGTYTF,few,TRBV15,TRBJ1-2,.
TGTGCCACCGGTAACAGGGAAATCGAGCAGTACTTC,CATGNREIEQYF,.,TRBV15,TRBJ2-7,.
TGTGCCAGCAGCTTGCGAGCGGAGACCCAGTACTTC,CASSLRAETQYF,.,TRBV5-4,TRBJ2-5,.
TGTGCCTGGAGCGGACTGTATAGCAATCAGCCCCAGCATTTT,CAWSGLYSNQPQHF,few,TRBV30,TRBJ1-5,.
TGTGCCTGGAGTGTAATGCGCAACGAGCAGTACTTC,CAWSVMRNEQYF,few,TRBV30,TRBJ2-7,.
TGTGCCAGCTTGCGACAGGGGGCTGCAGTTGACGGCTACACCTTC,CASLRQGAAVDGYTF,.,TRBV6-5,TRBJ1-2,TRBD1
TGTGCCAGCAGCCAAGAGTTAGCGGGATCAGATACGCAGTATTTT,CASSQELAGSDTQYF,.,TRBV4-2,TRBJ2-3,TRBD2
TGTGCCAGCAGGGAGGTAGTAGGAAATGGGCAGCAGTACTTC,CASREVVGNGQQYF,few,TRBV2,TRBJ2-7,.
TGCGCCAGCAGCTCCAGGGTTAGTGACACTGAAGCTTTCTTT,CASSSRVSDTEAFF,few,TRBV5-1,TRBJ1-1,.
TGTGCCAGCGGGGAGTACTATGGCTACACCTTC,CASGEYYGYTF,.,TRBV2,TRBJ1-2,.
TGTGCCAGCAGCTCGAACTATGGCTACACCTTC,CASSSNYGYTF,.,TRBV5-6,TRBJ1-2,.
TGTGCCAGCAGCTCCCAGGGGGACACTGAAGCTTTCTTT,CASSSQGDTEAFF,few,TRBV9,TRBJ1-1,TRBD1
TGTGCCAGCACCCTCAGGGGGGTTCTCCTCTTC,CASTLRGVLLF,.,TRBV28,TRBJ2-7,.
TGCGCCAGCAGCGCCCAGTTATCCCGATACAATGAGCAGTTCTTC,CASSAQLSRYNEQFF,.,TRBV5-1,TRBJ2-1,.
TGTGCCAGCAGCCCCTACGACAGCAGCAATGAAAAACTGTTTTTT,CASSPYDSSNEKLFF,few,TRBV5-4,TRBJ1-4,.
TGTGCCAGCAGCCAAGTTCTGGGCTACTCCTACGAGCAGTACTTC,CASSQVLGYSYEQYF,.,TRBV14,TRBJ2-7,.
TGCGCCAGGGGAACCCCCCCTGGACAGGGGCCCCAAGGTCCAGATACGCAGTATTTT,CARGTPPGQGPQGPDTQYF,few,TRBV5-1,TRBJ2-3,TRBD1
TGTGCCAGCAGTAAGACAGGACCTAATGAAAAACTGTTTTTT,CASSKTGPNEKLFF,few,TRBV2,TRBJ1-4,.